This T cell receptor (beta chain) originates from a study of cytomegalovirus exposure and HLA in healthy donors. The study ran its PCR with 60 Vbeta and 13 Jbeta primers. This table comes from immunoSEQ multiplex PCR, and its TCRdb copy is limited to in-frame clones, with some not included. The sample consists of over 100,000 clones, over 75% of them appearing once. Trimming stripped 3 bases from V and 11 bases from J, with 17 bases between. The CDR3 is 13 amino acids. The V gene's germline CDR1 is SGHRS and CDR2 YFSETQ. All the people who gave samples were healthy bone marrow donors. The sequence was collected from a man between 25 and 39 years old in good health and CMV-seronegative. The rearrangement uses TRBV5-1 and TRBJ2-5; the D gene is possibly TRBD2 (6 bases). The sequenced sample consisted of PBMCs. DNA for the CDR3: TGCGCCAGCAGCTCCTTTGGGGGGTGGGAGCAGTACTTC. Translated: CASSSFGGWEQYF.